This T cell receptor beta chain was captured by sequencing in a study of cytomegalovirus exposure and HLA in healthy donors. PCR was performed using 60 Vbeta and 13 Jbeta primers. Repertoires were generated with immunoSEQ multiplex PCR, while TCRdb's copy carries only in-frame clones and drops some. The sample carries about 35,000 clones, less than 85% recorded once. The sequence derives from a woman aged 30 to 39 in good health and CMV-seropositive. The sample taken for sequencing was PBMCs.

CDR3 nucleotide sequence: TGTGCCAGCAGGGATGAAACGGGACAGAACTATGGCTACACCTTC. Encoded protein: CASRDETGQNYGYTF. The chain has TRBV6-1 and TRBJ1-2; 7 nucleotides line up with TRBD1. Germline CDR1 is MNHNS and CDR2 is SASEGT. Trimming at V came to 6 bases and at J to 2 bases, leaving 9 bases not matched to a gene. The CDR3 sequence is 15 residues long.